The 20 T cell receptor beta chains below come from one sample, sequenced in a study of blood T cells in healthy people across ages. Alongside a J-beta primer mix, a sample-barcoded 5' primer served in a second PCR lasting about 7 to 11 cycles. TCRdb re-called the 5' RACE reads through MiXCR, storing one row per CDR3 protein. Seen here are about 1.4 million distinct CDR3 sequences, 59% observed once, and the top ten hold roughly 7%. The sample taken for sequencing was blood. These receptors came from a man younger than 30 in good health.

The V and J genes are TRBV29-1 and TRBJ1-1; D uncertain. This CDR3 is built from 12 residues. Trimming took off 0 bases at V and 7 bases at J, with 9 bases between the two ends. CDR1 is SQVTM, CDR2 ANQGSEA, per germline. The CDR3 region is CSVEDNSHEAFF. As DNA, the CDR3 is TGCAGCGTTGAAGATAACAGTCATGAAGCTTTCTTT.

The rearrangement uses TRBV5-6 and TRBJ2-5; D tentatively reads TRBD1 or TRBD2 (5 bases each). The J call may be faulty, since TRBJ2-7 better matches the DNA end. The germline CDR1 and CDR2 sequences are SGHDT and YYEEEE. CDR3 size: 15 residues. The CDR3 DNA reads as TGTGCCAGCAGCCGTTGGGGACGGCCATGGGACGAGCAGTACTTC. Its translation: CASSRWGRPWDEQYF.

This rearrangement joins TRBV6-2 or TRBV6-3 to TRBJ1-1; D is uncertain. Germline CDR1 reads MNHEY; CDR2 reads SVGEGT. This CDR3 is 15 amino acids long. V lost 4 bases to trimming and J lost 2 bases, with 14 bases between them. The CDR3 is CASSCTSDLNTEAFF. As DNA, the CDR3 is TGTGCCAGCAGTTGCACATCTGACCTAAACACTGAAGCTTTCTTT.

This chain links TRBV12-3 or TRBV12-4 with TRBJ2-7, with D tentatively TRBD2 (6 bases). CDR3 size: 14 residues. V was trimmed by 6 bases and J by 1 base, leaving 13 bases between them. CDR3 residues: CASSTQLASYEQYF. CDR3 bases: TGTGCCAGCAGCACCCAGCTAGCGTCCTACGAGCAGTACTTC.

This sequence joins TRBV12-3 or TRBV12-4 and TRBJ2-1; 10 bases are a match to TRBD1. The J call may be wrong; the DNA end is better matched by TRBJ2-7. CDR3 length: 16 residues. The CDR3, as DNA: TGTGCCAGCAGCTCACTGACAGGGGGCGCCAACAATGAGCAGTACTTC. Amino acid sequence: CASSSLTGGANNEQYF.

The CDR3 is CASSQRRDSRQLEQFF. CDR3 coding DNA: TGTGCCAGCAGCCAAAGAAGGGACAGCCGTCAACTTGAGCAGTTCTTC. This rearrangement joins TRBV4-2 to TRBJ2-1, with TRBD1 matching 7 bases. Trimming cost V 2 bases and J 9 bases; bases outside gene matches: 13. Germline V CDR1 and CDR2: LGHNA, YNFKEQ. This CDR3 has 16 amino acids.

This rearrangement joins TRBV28 to TRBJ2-7; the D gene is possibly TRBD2 (6 bases). The V end lost 8 bases, the J end lost 0 bases, and 35 bases lay between the germline ends. The CDR3 is made up of 21 amino acids. Germline V gene sequence: CDR1 MDHEN, CDR2 SYDVKM. The DNA for the CDR3 is TGTGCCAGCGATACCTATGGCCAACAAAGCGGGCTAGAGTCGAGCTCCTACGAGCAGTACTTC. It yields the protein CASDTYGQQSGLESSSYEQYF.

This chain links TRBV7-6 with TRBJ2-6; a weak D match, TRBD1 (6 bases). Germline lookup yields CDR1 SGHVS and CDR2 FNYEAQ. The V and J ends lost 0 bases and 2 bases respectively, with 17 bases between them. The CDR3 is 19 amino acids. CDR3 sequence (DNA): TGTGCCAGCAGCTTAGCCGGGGACAACGAATATACTGGGGCCAACGTCCTGACTTTC. It encodes CASSLAGDNEYTGANVLTF.

The V and J genes are TRBV29-1 and TRBJ2-3; D uncertain. Germline CDR1 is SQVTM and CDR2 is ANQGSEA. CDR3 length: 11 amino acids. V was shortened by 2 bases and J by 6 bases, with 6 bases between the two germline ends. Here the CDR3 DNA reads TGCAGCGTTGAAAGTGGTGATACGCAGTATTTT. This translates into CSVESGDTQYF.

This sequence joins TRBV7-2 and TRBJ2-7; D remains ambiguous. The better agreement between TRBJ2-5 and the DNA end casts doubt on the J call. CDR3 length: 15 amino acids. The germline V gene has CDR1 SGHTA and CDR2 FQGNSA. CDR3 loop: CASSPLRAGEETQYF. CDR3 bases: TGTGCCAGCAGTCCCCTCCGGGCAGGAGAAGAGACCCAGTACTTC.

V is TRBV6-2 or TRBV6-3 and J is TRBJ2-5, with TRBD1 matching over 8 bases. V dropped 7 bases and J dropped 5; count of bases not matched to a gene: 12. In germline, CDR1 is MNHEY, CDR2 SVGEGT. This CDR3 region has 15 residues. The CDR3: CASTSAHTGGETQYF. The DNA for the CDR3 is TGTGCCAGCACCTCTGCCCATACAGGGGGGGAGACCCAGTACTTC.

In this sample, this clonotype turned up a few times. V is TRBV28 and J is TRBJ1-2; tentative D call: TRBD1 (6 bases). CDR3 length: 12 residues. V was pared by 11 bases and J by 4 bases, with 14 bases between. Germline CDR1 reads MDHEN; CDR2 reads SYDVKM. CDR3 sequence reads: CASNRVSYGYTF. The CDR3 coding sequence is TGTGCCTCCAACAGGGTGAGCTATGGCTACACCTTC.

J is TRBJ1-5 and V is TRBV7-9; the D gene is possibly TRBD1 (6 bases). Germline loops: CDR1 SEHNR, CDR2 FQNEAQ (reference sequence). This CDR3 spans 14 amino acids. V lost 5 bases and J lost 3, with 11 bases in between. The CDR3 DNA follows: TGTGCCAGCAGCGCGGGGGCCTACAATCAGCCCCAGCATTTT. Translated: CASSAGAYNQPQHF.

The CDR3 here is CSARGAGGAETQYF. The CDR3 coding sequence is TGCAGTGCTAGAGGGGCGGGGGGAGCAGAGACCCAGTACTTC. This chain joins TRBV20-1 and TRBJ2-4; 8 positions match TRBD2. The DNA end is a closer match to TRBJ2-5, so the J assignment may be wrong. Looked up from germline, CDR1 is DFQATT and CDR2 is SNEGSKA (reference sequence). The CDR3 has 14 residues.

This clonotype was observed a handful of times. This sequence joins TRBV12-5 and TRBJ1-4; D uncertain. V gave up 5 bases and J gave up 0 bases, with 10 bases separating them. Germline V gene sequence: CDR1 LGHNT, CDR2 FRNRAP. The CDR3 totals 15 residues. The CDR3 loop reads CASGDGSSTNEKLFF. CDR3 DNA sequence: TGTGCTAGTGGTGACGGCAGCTCAACTAATGAAAAACTGTTTTTT.

Turning to this clonotype: A much larger clone lies a single base off, so this may be a read error. The gene calls are TRBV27 and TRBJ2-7, with D unresolved. V gave up 5 bases and J gave up 3 bases, with 11 bases separating them. Germline CDR1 is MNHEY and CDR2 is SMNVEV (reference sequence). The CDR3 runs to 13 residues. CDR3 DNA: TGTGCCAGCAGTCACTCCCTAAACTACGAGCAGTACTTC. This gives the protein CASSHSLNYEQYF.

The genes are TRBV6-5 and TRBJ2-7; tentatively, D is TRBD1 or TRBD2 (5 bases each). The CDR3 spans 15 residues. The V end was cut by 3 bases, the J end by 7 bases, with 19 bases between. Looked up from germline, CDR1 is MNHEY and CDR2 is SVGAGI. CDR3 bases: TGTGCCAGCAGTTATTCGGGTAGGGGCTCGGGGGAGCAGTACTTC. It is translated as CASSYSGRGSGEQYF.

This clonotype has a handful of counts. V usage is TRBV24-1 and J usage is TRBJ2-3; D is unclear. Germline V gene lookup returns CDR1 KGHDR and CDR2 SFDVKD. Trimming removed 5 bases from V and 4 bases from J, with 9 bases in between. This CDR3 is built from 13 residues. CDR3 sequence (DNA): TGTGCCACCAGTGGCTACAGTTCAGATACGCAGTATTTT. It specifies CATSGYSSDTQYF.

The V gene is TRBV29-1, the J gene TRBJ2-3; 8 bases agree with TRBD2. The J segment lost 1 base and the V segment lost 6 bases, leaving 12 bases of the junction unmatched. This CDR3 spans 16 amino acids. CDR1 SQVTM and CDR2 ANQGSEA come from the germline V gene. The CDR3 DNA reads TGCAGCGTCGGTGGATGGGAGCGGGGGCGCACAGATACGCAGTATTTT. This gives the protein CSVGGWERGRTDTQYF.

This rearrangement joins TRBV5-1 to TRBJ2-3, with D uncertain. This CDR3 has 13 amino acids. Per germline, CDR1 SGHRS and CDR2 YFSETQ. The V end lost 4 bases, the J end lost 4 bases, and 10 bases lay between the germline ends. The CDR3 DNA is TGCGCCAGCAGCGTCCTAAACCCAGATACGCAGTATTTT. Translating it yields CASSVLNPDTQYF.